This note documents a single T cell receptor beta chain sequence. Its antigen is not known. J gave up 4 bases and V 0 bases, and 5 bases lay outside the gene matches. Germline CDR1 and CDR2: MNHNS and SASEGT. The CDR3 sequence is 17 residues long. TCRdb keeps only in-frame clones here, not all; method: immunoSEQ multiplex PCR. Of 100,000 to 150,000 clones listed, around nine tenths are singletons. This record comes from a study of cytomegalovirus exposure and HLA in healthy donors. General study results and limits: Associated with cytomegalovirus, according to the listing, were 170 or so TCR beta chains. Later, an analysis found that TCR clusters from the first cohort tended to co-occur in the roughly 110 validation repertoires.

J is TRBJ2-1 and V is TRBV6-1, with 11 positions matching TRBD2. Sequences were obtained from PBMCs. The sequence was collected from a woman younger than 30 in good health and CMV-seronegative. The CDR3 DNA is TGTGCCAGCAGTGAAGCTAGGACTAGCGGGCTTTACAATGAGCAGTTCTTC. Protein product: CASSEARTSGLYNEQFF.